This TCR beta chain was captured by sequencing in a study of cytotoxic CD8 clonotypes in ibrutinib-treated CLL. Study-wide results and limits: Public clonotypes were uncommon and contracted or stayed stable on treatment. Whereas clonality rose at ibrutinib response, it declined toward baseline at progression.

TCR beta libraries used around 2 micrograms of DNA from cryopreserved PBMCs. Investigators sought sequencing depths of between 1 in 200,000 and 1 in 1 million T cells. Clones were sequenced by immunoSEQ multiplex PCR, and TCRdb holds only the in-frame ones, with some missing. Among 150,000 or so clones listed, roughly 76% were seen once. As regards this clone: Its target is unknown.

Germline V gives CDR1 SGHNT, CDR2 YYREEE (reference sequence). The CDR3 has 15 residues. Trimming removed 2 bases from V and 1 base from J; junction bases left unmatched: 2. The receptor was derived from a human donor with chronic lymphocytic leukemia. The chain combines TRBV5-4 with TRBJ2-5, with 10 bases lining up with TRBD2. The sample consisted of PBMCs, taken after 24 months of ibrutinib treatment. The CDR3 loop reads CASSFSGGAQETQYF. The CDR3 coding sequence is TGTGCCAGCAGCTTCAGCGGGGGGGCCCAAGAGACCCAGTACTTC.